Included here is one TCR beta chain sequence, with context. This entry is derived from a study of shared clonotypes between healthy human individuals. The J segment lost 0 bases and the V segment lost 2 bases, leaving 10 bases of the junction unmatched. The germline V gene has CDR1 KGHSH and CDR2 LQKENI. The CDR3 is 18 amino acids. Study processing details: Sequence data from immunoSEQ were junction-only and lacked quality scores; consequently, filtering differed. Repertoires were generated with immunoSEQ multiplex PCR, while TCRdb's copy carries only in-frame clones and drops some. The V and J calls and clone size are taken from that table; D and trimming were inferred from the DNA. The sample carries some 1.4 million clones, over 95% recorded once.

This receptor was taken from a man younger than 40 in good health. The rearrangement joins TRBV18 to TRBJ1-3; TRBD1 aligns across 7 bases. The material sequenced was naive CD4+ T cells sorted from blood. As for subset: CD45RA+ positively selected. The CDR3 loop is CASSPTPTGNYSGNTIYF. The CDR3 region has the DNA TGTGCCAGCTCACCAACCCCGACAGGGAACTACTCTGGAAACACCATATATTTT.